The following is a TCR beta chain sequence with its context. The repertoire was sequenced with immunoSEQ multiplex PCR; TCRdb's copy has only in-frame clones and lacks some. The sample includes approximately 89,000 clones, over 65% seen only once; the top ten take about 14%. Between the trimmed V and J ends, which lost 1 base and 2 bases, there was a span of 13 bases. CDR1 is KGHSH and CDR2 is LQKENI in the germline V gene. This CDR3 has 16 residues. These data come from a study of blood T cell repertoires in COVID-19. Study background: COVID-19 samples from acute and convalescent phases originated in the United States, Italy and Spain.

The chain is built from TRBV18 and TRBJ2-3, with a possible D match to TRBD2 (6 bases). Specimen: peripheral blood. This sequence was found in a woman between 65 and 79 years old with acute or convalescent COVID-19. The DNA for the CDR3 is TGTGCCAGCTCACCACTTGGCGGAGGGCCCACAGATACGCAGTATTTT. Translated: CASSPLGGGPTDTQYF.